The 10 T cell receptor beta chains below all came from one sample that was sequenced in a study of T cell repertoires in cytomegalovirus infection. In TCRdb, the reads were re-called with MiXCR into one record per CDR3 protein. The sample has 800,000 to 950,000 distinct CDR3 sequences, around a third seen once; the top ten hold around 11%. Antigens for these TCRs are unknown. Specimen: cultured CD8+ T cells from PBMCs, collected from culture after CMV antigen stimulation. These receptors came from a human donor in good health (CMV status not recorded). Some clones in this sample may be carry-over from other donors' samples.

J is TRBJ1-1 and V is TRBV12-5; no clear D. Germline V gives CDR1 LGHNT, CDR2 FRNRAP. CDR3 size: 11 residues. With 1 base removed from V and 11 bases from J, the gap between germline ends came to 8 bases. The CDR3 region has the DNA TGTGCTAGTGGTTTGGACCCCCGGGCTTTCTTT. It codes for CASGLDPRAFF.

This clonotype was counted between two and nine times. The rearrangement uses TRBV12-3 or TRBV12-4 and TRBJ1-2; no reliable D call. This CDR3 is 14 amino acids long. V gave up 2 bases and J gave up 4 bases, with 11 bases separating them. CDR3 nucleotides: TGTGCCAGCAGTTTATATATGGGAATCTATGGCTACACCTTC. It yields the protein CASSLYMGIYGYTF.

CDR3 sequence reads: CASSVPGLAGLSSYNEQFF. The CDR3 DNA sequence: TGTGCCAGCAGCGTTCCGGGACTAGCGGGGTTGAGCTCCTACAATGAGCAGTTCTTC. The chain links TRBV9 to TRBJ2-1; TRBD2 matches at 13 bases. Looked up from germline, CDR1 is SGDLS and CDR2 is YYNGEE. The CDR3 loop spans 19 amino acids. Trimming removed 2 bases from V and 0 bases from J; junction bases left unmatched: 8.

The genes are TRBV6-1 and TRBJ2-7, with 9 bases matching TRBD2. Germline loops: CDR1 MNHNS, CDR2 SASEGT. V shed 5 bases, J shed 2 bases, and the junction held 4 bases outside the gene matches. The CDR3 is 14 residues long. CDR3 bases: TGTGCCAGCAGTTCCCCTAGCGGGGCCTACGAGCAGTACGTC. It codes for CASSSPSGAYEQYV.

Written as DNA, the CDR3 is TGTGCCAGCATAAGACAGGGGGAAGAGACCCAGTACTTC. Translation gives CASIRQGEETQYF. This chain connects TRBV7-6 to TRBJ2-5; 9 nucleotides match TRBD1. CDR3 length: 13 amino acids. Looked up from germline, CDR1 is SGHVS and CDR2 is FNYEAQ. The ends lost 7 bases at V and 3 bases at J; junction bases unmatched: 3.

This clonotype occurred once. V and J are TRBV5-1 and TRBJ2-1, with D possibly matching TRBD2 (6 bases). Germline CDR1 and CDR2: SGHRS and YFSETQ. The CDR3 covers 15 residues. The V end lost 5 bases, the J end lost 9 bases, and 21 bases lay between the germline ends. CDR3 protein: CASSVDGGVLTEQFF. The CDR3 DNA sequence: TGCGCCAGCAGTGTGGACGGGGGAGTCCTTACTGAGCAGTTCTTC.

This chain links TRBV19 with TRBJ2-4; a weak D match, TRBD2 (7 bases). Trimming took 5 bases from V and 0 from J, leaving 20 bases between them. The CDR3 has 18 amino acids. Looked up from germline, CDR1 is LNHDA and CDR2 is SQIVND (reference sequence). This CDR3 is CASSGGGHDLLAKNIQYF. The CDR3 DNA reads TGTGCCAGTAGTGGGGGGGGACACGACCTTTTAGCCAAAAACATTCAGTACTTC.

Comment on this clonotype: One junction end disagrees with the germline gene, perhaps due to a read error. V gene TRBV20-1 combines with J gene TRBJ1-5, with TRBD1 matching 9 bases. The CDR3 length is 14 residues. From germline, CDR1 is DFQATT and CDR2 SNEGSKA (reference sequence). CDR3 loop: CSVRDRTGVQPQHF. For the CDR3, the DNA is TGCAGTGTTAGAGATCGGACAGGGGTTCAGCCCCAGCATTTT.

The chain carries TRBV6-1 and TRBJ2-3; 14 bases agree with TRBD2. The CDR3 is 20 residues long. The germline V gene has CDR1 MNHNS and CDR2 SASEGT. V was clipped by 1 base and J by 2 bases; unmatched bases: 11. The CDR3 region is CASSEDSRLGLAGDTDTQYF. Written as DNA, the CDR3 is TGTGCCAGCAGTGAAGACTCCAGACTGGGACTAGCGGGGGACACAGATACGCAGTATTTT.

This chain links TRBV6-2 or TRBV6-3 with TRBJ2-7; no clear D gene. Germline values: CDR1 MNHEY, CDR2 SVGEGT. V was clipped by 6 bases and J by 5 bases, with 17 bases between them. CDR3 length: 14 amino acids. The DNA for the CDR3 is TGTGCCAGCAGGGGTCTAATGTTAGACCACGAGCAGTACGTC. Protein: CASRGLMLDHEQYV.